Listed here are 27 T cell receptor beta chains from one sample, sequenced in a study of blood T cell repertoires in COVID-19. Produced via immunoSEQ multiplex PCR; TCRdb's table is partial and in-frame only. Among roughly 380,000 clones, more than 75% were seen once, and the ten largest hold roughly 1.1%. Material: peripheral blood. Receptors originate from a human donor with acute or convalescent COVID-19. The donor label of this sample is uncertain.

This sequence joins TRBV4-1 and TRBJ1-2; 8 positions match TRBD1. J was trimmed by 8 bases and V by 0 bases; bases with no gene match: 14. CDR1 and CDR2 from the germline V gene are MGHRA and YSYEKL. The CDR3 consists of 17 residues. CDR3 nucleotide sequence: TGCGCCAGCAGCCAAGAAGTCAACAGGGGGGTCTCTAGGGGCTACACCTTC. Protein product: CASSQEVNRGVSRGYTF.

The rearrangement uses TRBV7-2 and TRBJ1-4; TRBD1 matches 9 bases. The CDR3 runs 14 residues. Losses at the gene ends were 3 bases for V and 5 bases for J; bases not matched to a gene: 1. The germline V gene encodes CDR1 SGHTA and CDR2 FQGNSA. In DNA, the CDR3 is TGTGCCAGCAGCTTGGGACAGGGAAATGAAAAACTGTTTTTT. Translated, it gives CASSLGQGNEKLFF.

This chain connects TRBV19 to TRBJ1-5, with D maybe TRBD1 (5 bases). There are 12 residues in the CDR3. Germline V gene lookup returns CDR1 LNHDA and CDR2 SQIVND (reference sequence). V dropped 3 bases and J dropped 7 bases, with 7 bases sitting between them. The CDR3, as DNA: TGTGCCAGTAGTATCAGGGAACAGCCCCAGCATTTT. Translating gives CASSIREQPQHF. Full variable domain (remainder filled in from reference TRBV19 and TRBJ1-5): DGGITQSPKYLFRKEGQNVTLSCEQNLNHDAMYWYRQDPGQGLRLIYYSQIVNDFQKGDIAEGYSVSREKKESFPLTVTSAQKNPTAFYLCASSIREQPQHFGDGTRLSIL.

This clone was observed at least ten times. The chain combines TRBV5-6 with TRBJ2-5; 8 bases line up with TRBD1. Germline trimming cut 1 base from V and 1 base from J; bases unmatched to any gene: 9. The CDR3 is 17 amino acids. Germline values: CDR1 SGHDT, CDR2 YYEEEE. CDR3 DNA: TGTGCCAGCAGCTTGACAATAGGGCAGGGGGCCCAAGAGACCCAGTACTTC. The encoded protein is CASSLTIGQGAQETQYF.

The chain links TRBV18 to TRBJ1-1, with TRBD1 identical over 7 bases. The CDR3 sequence is 16 residues long. Germline assignment: CDR1 KGHSH and CDR2 LQKENI. Germline trimming cut 2 bases from V and 0 bases from J; bases unmatched to any gene: 6. The DNA of the CDR3 is TGTGCCAGCTCACCAAGGGGGCTCGGGGTGAACACTGAAGCTTTCTTT. Encoded protein: CASSPRGLGVNTEAFF.

The V call is TRBV19, the J call TRBJ1-5; D not certain. In germline, CDR1 is LNHDA, CDR2 SQIVND (reference sequence). V was cut by 6 bases and J by 0 bases, with 9 bases left in between. This CDR3 is built from 14 residues. CDR3 DNA: TGTGCCAGTAGCAGAATTTATAGCAATCAGCCCCAGCATTTT. Protein sequence: CASSRIYSNQPQHF.

This chain connects TRBV6-6 to TRBJ1-6; the match to TRBD1 covers 7 bases. The CDR3 contains 16 residues. With V trimmed by 7 bases and J by 11 bases, 17 bases remained unmatched. CDR1 is MNHNY, CDR2 SVGAGI, per germline (reference sequence). The CDR3 DNA sequence: TGTGCCAGCACCGACGGGGAACAGGGGCGGGGTGCACCCCTCCACTTT. Protein product: CASTDGEQGRGAPLHF.

This clone has at least ten counts. This rearrangement joins TRBV24-1 to TRBJ2-5; 7 bases fit TRBD1. The V and J ends lost 4 bases and 2 bases, in that order; junction bases with no gene match: 3. This CDR3 spans 14 amino acids. Looked up from germline, CDR1 is KGHDR and CDR2 is SFDVKD. The CDR3 bases are TGTGCCACCAGTGACCTCAGGGGGCAAGAGACCCAGTACTTC. As protein: CATSDLRGQETQYF.

The chain links TRBV3-1 (or the pseudogene TRBV3-2) to TRBJ1-1; TRBD1 might be the D (5 bases). CDR1 is LGHDT, CDR2 YNNKEL, per germline (reference sequence). With 4 bases removed from V and 7 bases from J, the gap between germline ends came to 16 bases. The CDR3 runs 14 residues. The CDR3 here is CASSRRGGVGEAFF. DNA for the CDR3: TGTGCCAGCAGCCGTAGGGGAGGGGTGGGTGAAGCTTTCTTT.

Details on this clone: One end of the junction is discordant with germline, which a read error may explain. The chain uses TRBV5-6 and TRBJ1-5; D may be TRBD1 (5 bases). This CDR3 region has 14 residues. Germline CDR1 and CDR2: SGHDT and YYEEEE. The CDR3 is CASSFGQGNQPQHF. The CDR3, as DNA: TGTGCCAGCAGCTTCGGTCAGGGCAACCAGCCCCAGCATTTT.

The rearrangement joins TRBV10-3 to TRBJ1-1; TRBD1 is a possible D gene (5 bases). Trimming removed 9 bases at V and 4 bases at J, with 18 bases between. The CDR3 totals 14 residues. Germline V gives CDR1 ENHRY, CDR2 SYGVKD. CDR3 sequence reads: CAISWGGSSTEAFF. In DNA form, the CDR3 reads TGTGCCATATCCTGGGGGGGGTCGAGCACTGAAGCTTTCTTT.

V gene TRBV5-1 combines with J gene TRBJ1-6, with D unclear. The germline V and J ends were trimmed by 0 bases and 3 bases, with 7 bases remaining between them. The CDR3 sequence is 15 residues long. The germline CDR1 and CDR2 sequences are SGHRS and YFSETQ. The CDR3 sequence is CASSLAAGYNSPLHF. CDR3 nucleotide sequence: TGCGCCAGCAGCTTGGCAGCAGGCTATAATTCACCCCTCCACTTT.

This chain uses TRBV6-5 with TRBJ2-7, with a tentative D call TRBD2 (6 bases). The CDR3 sequence is 14 residues long. The V end lost 8 bases, the J end lost 2 bases, and 16 bases lay between the germline ends. Germline-derived CDR1 and CDR2 are MNHEY and SVGAGI. The CDR3 sequence is CASAGAGSTYEQYF. CDR3 sequence (DNA): TGTGCCAGCGCCGGTGCGGGGTCGACCTACGAGCAGTACTTC.

The genes are TRBV2 and TRBJ2-7, with D maybe TRBD1 (6 bases). This CDR3 has 14 amino acids. With 6 bases removed from V and 1 base from J, the gap between germline ends came to 13 bases. Per germline, CDR1 SNHLY and CDR2 FYNNEI. CDR3 sequence reads: CASSRRTVSYEQYF. The CDR3 nucleotides read TGTGCCAGCAGCCGAAGGACAGTTTCCTACGAGCAGTACTTC.

V gene TRBV30 combines with J gene TRBJ1-3; TRBD1 matches 8 bases. Germline-derived CDR1 and CDR2 are GTSNPN and SVGIG (reference sequence). The CDR3 loop spans 16 amino acids. J was trimmed by 7 bases and V by 3 bases; bases with no gene match: 14. The chain's CDR3 is CAWSLSHRGTANTIYF. The CDR3 DNA reads as TGTGCCTGGAGCCTGAGCCACAGGGGGACGGCGAACACCATATATTTT.

The chain employs TRBV5-1 and TRBJ2-1, with TRBD1 identical over 7 bases. The CDR3 contains 16 residues. Per the germline V gene, CDR1 is SGHRS and CDR2 is YFSETQ. The V and J ends lost 4 bases and 5 bases, in that order; junction bases with no gene match: 12. The CDR3 region has the DNA TGCGCCAGCAGCGTAAACCGGGACAGACCGAACAATGAGCAGTTCTTC. Translated, it gives CASSVNRDRPNNEQFF. The full variable domain, with the rest looked up from reference TRBV5-1 and TRBJ2-1, is KAGVTQTPRYLIKTRGQQVTLSCSPISGHRSVSWYQQTPGQGLQFLFEYFSETQRNKGNFPGRFSGRQFSNSRSEMNVSTLELGDSALYLCASSVNRDRPNNEQFFGPGTRLTVL.

In this sample, this clone turned up a few times. J is TRBJ1-1 and V is TRBV2, with 7 bases fitting TRBD1. The junction had 7 bases not matched to a gene; V was cut back by 6 bases and J by 6 bases. In germline, CDR1 is SNHLY, CDR2 FYNNEI. CDR3 length: 13 amino acids. The CDR3, as DNA: TGTGCCAGCAGCTCACAGGGGTATCCTGAAGCTTTCTTT. Its protein product is CASSSQGYPEAFF.

The J gene is TRBJ2-7, the V gene TRBV27; 9 bases are shared with TRBD1. The CDR3 consists of 15 residues. The germline gives CDR1 MNHEY, CDR2 SMNVEV (reference sequence). V shed 5 bases, J shed 7 bases, and the junction held 12 bases outside the gene matches. The CDR3 loop is CASSGTTGGLGEQYF. The CDR3 DNA sequence: TGTGCCAGCAGTGGGACGACAGGGGGTCTGGGAGAGCAGTACTTC.

The J gene is TRBJ2-1, the V gene TRBV7-6, with 10 bases aligning to TRBD1. Germline V gene data show CDR1 as SGHVS and CDR2 as FNYEAQ. The CDR3 runs to 16 residues. V lost 1 base and J lost 7; bases outside the gene matches: 7. Here the CDR3 DNA reads TGTGCCAGCAGCTTAGGGACAGGGGGTATCAGGAATGAGCAGTTCTTC. Amino acids: CASSLGTGGIRNEQFF.

The chain uses TRBV28 and TRBJ1-4, with D perhaps TRBD1 (5 bases). Trimming stripped 8 bases from V and 5 bases from J, with 9 bases between. This CDR3 region has 12 residues. Germline V gene lookup returns CDR1 MDHEN and CDR2 SYDVKM. The CDR3 is CASGALNEKLFF. In nucleotides, the CDR3 is TGTGCCAGCGGGGCCCTGAATGAAAAACTGTTTTTT.

The V gene is TRBV6-6, the J gene TRBJ2-3, with D perhaps TRBD2 (6 bases). The germline CDR1 and CDR2 sequences are MNHNY and SVGAGI (reference sequence). Trimming took off 5 bases at V and 0 bases at J, with 15 bases between the two ends. CDR3 length: 16 amino acids. As DNA, the CDR3 is TGTGCCAGCAGTCGACTTAGCGGAGCTAGCACAGATACGCAGTATTTT. Residues: CASSRLSGASTDTQYF.

The chain links TRBV5-1 to TRBJ2-5; a possible D gene is TRBD2 (7 bases). This CDR3 has 14 residues. The V end was cut by 2 bases, the J end by 4 bases, with 12 bases between. Per the germline V gene, CDR1 is SGHRS and CDR2 is YFSETQ. CDR3 in DNA: TGCGCCAGCAGCTTCGGTAGGGGGGGAGAGACCCAGTACTTC. Its protein product is CASSFGRGGETQYF.

The chain joins TRBV30 to TRBJ2-7; 14 bases line up with TRBD2. Unmatched junction bases numbered 10, after V lost 5 bases and J lost 13 bases. From germline, CDR1 is GTSNPN and CDR2 SVGIG (reference sequence). The CDR3 consists of 13 residues. The CDR3 DNA follows: TGTGCCTGGTCCTCGGGACTAGCGGGAGCTTTATACTTC. Protein: CAWSSGLAGALYF.

This sequence joins TRBV5-4 and TRBJ1-2, with unresolved D. The CDR3 runs 13 residues. Germline V gene data show CDR1 as SGHNT and CDR2 as YYREEE (reference sequence). V was pared by 3 bases and J by 2 bases, with 8 bases between. CDR3 amino acids: CASSSVANYGYTF. The CDR3 DNA reads as TGTGCCAGCAGCTCGGTCGCAAACTATGGCTACACCTTC.

This rearrangement joins TRBV21-1 to TRBJ1-4; TRBD1 is the table's D call, not checked against the DNA. TRBV21-1 is a pseudogene segment. There are 15 residues in the CDR3. The CDR3 protein is CASSKKTGENEKLFF. The DNA of the CDR3 is TGTGCCAGCAGCAAAAAGACAGGAGAGAATGAAAAACTGTTTTTT.

The chain combines TRBV30 with TRBJ1-3; D not resolved. CDR3 length: 14 amino acids. Germline-derived CDR1 and CDR2 are GTSNPN and SVGIG (reference sequence). V was cut by 2 bases and J by 2 bases, with 10 bases left in between. The CDR3 region has the DNA TGTGCCTGGAGTCTAGGTCGGGCTGGAAACACCATATATTTT. This sequence encodes CAWSLGRAGNTIYF.

The rearrangement links TRBV10-2 to TRBJ1-6, with D possibly TRBD1 on 6 matching bases. From germline, CDR1 is WSHSY and CDR2 SAAADI. Trimming took 4 bases from V and 10 from J, leaving 14 bases between them. The CDR3 sequence is 14 residues long. The CDR3 DNA reads TGCGCCAGCAGTGTTACAGGGTATGGGTCACCCCTCCACTTT. It is translated as CASSVTGYGSPLHF.